The source of this T cell receptor (beta chain) is a study of T cell repertoires in cytomegalovirus infection. Across the whole study: Evidence of both CMV infection and a matching HLA type came from public TCR beta signatures. Notes on the study in general: The ex vivo response was dominated by HLA-C-restricted CMV-specific TCR beta clonotypes. Identification of carriers of CMV plus the relevant HLA was achieved through cumulative public TCR beta family frequency.

The CDR3 length is 16 residues. V lost 6 bases, J lost 3 bases, and 18 bases lay in between. CDR1 SNHLY and CDR2 FYNNEI come from the germline V gene. Comments on this clonotype: The antigen remains undetermined.

In TCRdb, the reads were re-called with MiXCR into one record per CDR3 protein. In the table there are fewer than 200,000 distinct CDR3 sequences, approximately 19% of which are singletons. This chain links TRBV2 with TRBJ1-5, with D tentatively TRBD1 (6 bases). This clonotype was sampled from a human donor in good health (CMV status not recorded). Some clones in this sample may be carry-over from other donors' samples. Specimen: PBMCs. In DNA form, the CDR3 reads TGTGCCAGCAGACCGGGGGGGGGCAGCTTCAATCAGCCCCAGCATTTT. This translates into CASRPGGGSFNQPQHF.